What follows is one TCR beta chain and its context. Blood replicates held 0.5 ug DNA, tumor or normal breast roughly 1.5 ug, two each. Clones were sequenced by immunoSEQ multiplex PCR, and TCRdb holds only the in-frame ones, with some missing. The profile shows some 8,100 clones, 60% to 80% of them singletons. The data were obtained in a study of early stage breast cancer tumors. In the study overall: Under 10 ER+/PR+/HER2- tumors were invasive ductal; four were invasive lobular.

Sampling of the adjacent normal breast tissue occurred roughly 2-4 cm from the tumor. The V gene lost 4 bases and the J gene lost 6 bases, with 9 bases spanning the gap. Germline loops: CDR1 SNHLY, CDR2 FYNNEI. The CDR3 contains 13 residues. The V call is TRBV2, the J call TRBJ2-2, with D perhaps TRBD1 (6 bases). The clonotype comes from a person in their sixties or seventies with breast cancer. The specimen sequenced was normal breast tissue next to the tumor. The CDR3 reads CASSGGGPGELFF. DNA for the CDR3: TGTGCCAGCAGTGGAGGGGGACCCGGGGAGCTGTTTTTT.